This section outlines one T cell receptor beta chain sequence together with its context. Its cognate antigen is unknown. Data came from immunoSEQ multiplex PCR; TCRdb stores just in-frame clones and leaves some out. This repertoire shows some 140,000 clones, more than 85% found once; its top ten account for around 3.1%. The entry originates in a study of T cell responses to AZD1222 COVID-19 vaccine. General study results and limits: After the peak T cell response, and only then, were repertoires sampled.

This sequence originates from an adult in good health. Source: peripheral blood, taken on day 0 of AZD1222 vaccination.

This CDR3 is CASRTGQDNQPQHF. CDR3 sequence (DNA): TGTGCCAGCAGAACTGGGCAGGATAATCAGCCCCAGCATTTT. The chain combines TRBV28 with TRBJ1-5; D is unclear. Trimming left V 6 bases short and J 4 bases short, with 13 bases between. The CDR3 runs to 14 residues. CDR1 and CDR2 (germline): MDHEN, SYDVKM.